This is a list of T cell receptor beta chains from one sample in a study of neoadjuvant anti-PD-1 for oral cavity cancer. Clones were sequenced by immunoSEQ multiplex PCR, and TCRdb holds only the in-frame ones, with some missing. The sample records over 11,000 clones, less than 85% being singletons. Sequencing used PBMCs, obtained after nivolumab (anti-PD-1) treatment. The receptors shown here come from a person aged 40 to 85 with oral cavity squamous cell carcinoma. The CDR3 runs from the conserved cysteine through the conserved F or W. The D gene is left open where the match is weak. Clone sizes are given selectively: once, few, many, or a class where the clone is expanded.

clone size	CDR3 length	J gene	V gene	D gene	CDR3 protein	CDR3 DNA
few	12	TRBJ1-5	TRBV2	TRBD1	CASGQGNQPQHF	TGTGCCAGCGGACAGGGTAATCAGCCCCAGCATTTT
NA	13	TRBJ2-1	TRBV30	NA	CAWSVLRLPGQFF	TGTGCCTGGAGTGTACTGCGGCTCCCGGGGCAGTTCTTC
NA	15	TRBJ1-2	TRBV4-1	TRBD1	CASSQGRQGDYGYTF	TGCGCCAGCAGCCAGGGGAGACAGGGGGACTATGGCTACACCTTC
NA	13	TRBJ2-7	TRBV10-3	NA	CAIGTVAENEQYF	TGTGCCATCGGGACGGTAGCTGAAAACGAGCAGTACTTC
NA	13	TRBJ1-5	TRBV10-3	NA	CAIGQNSNQPQHF	TGTGCCATTGGACAGAATAGCAATCAGCCCCAGCATTTT
NA	18	TRBJ1-5	TRBV30	NA	CAWSSGIREDLLNQPQHF	TGTGCCTGGAGTTCAGGAATAAGGGAAGATTTGCTCAATCAGCCCCAGCATTTT
NA	15	TRBJ2-6	TRBV2	NA	CASRRTVSGANVLTF	TGTGCCAGCAGGAGGACCGTTTCTGGGGCCAACGTCCTGACTTTC
NA	11	TRBJ2-1	TRBV10-3	NA	CAISEGDEQFF	TGTGCCATCAGTGAGGGGGATGAGCAGTTCTTC
NA	15	TRBJ2-7	TRBV10-3	TRBD2	CAISESLGLTYEQYF	TGTGCCATCAGTGAGTCGCTGGGACTAACCTACGAGCAGTACTTC
few	16	TRBJ2-3	TRBV4-1	TRBD2	CASSPLAGALTDTQYF	TGCGCCAGCAGCCCTCTAGCGGGAGCGCTGACAGATACGCAGTATTTT
NA	17	TRBJ2-3	TRBV11-2	TRBD2	CASSPGGASGSTDTQYF	TGTGCCAGCAGCCCGGGAGGCGCTAGCGGGTCTACAGATACGCAGTATTTT
few	13	TRBJ1-2	TRBV10-3	TRBD1	CAIRPGQGYGYTF	TGTGCCATCAGACCCGGACAGGGGTATGGCTACACCTTC
NA	16	TRBJ2-6	TRBV21-1	NA	CASSGYLGGGANVLTF	TGTGCCAGCAGCGGTTATCTCGGAGGTGGGGCCAACGTCCTGACTTTC
NA	13	TRBJ2-2	TRBV27	TRBD1	CASRQGVTGELFF	TGTGCCAGCAGACAGGGGGTCACCGGGGAGCTGTTTTTT
NA	14	TRBJ1-6	TRBV30	TRBD1	CAMNSRGRASPLHF	TGTGCAATGAATAGCAGGGGGCGCGCTTCACCCCTCCACTTT
NA	15	TRBJ1-4	TRBV6-6	NA	CASSWGDTTNEKLFF	TGTGCCAGCTCCTGGGGGGACACAACTAATGAAAAACTGTTTTTT
NA	14	TRBJ1-6	TRBV6-4	NA	CASSAGGPNSPLHF	TGTGCCAGCAGCGCCGGGGGGCCGAATTCACCCCTCCACTTT
NA	14	TRBJ2-6	TRBV2	TRBD1	CASDRESGANVLTF	TGTGCCAGCGACAGGGAAAGTGGGGCCAACGTCCTGACTTTC
once	13	TRBJ2-7	TRBV5-6	NA	CASSLNRGDEQYF	TGTGCCAGCAGCTTGAATAGGGGTGACGAGCAGTACTTC
NA	15	TRBJ2-7	TRBV5-8	TRBD1	CASSHGQGQTYEQYF	TGTGCCAGCAGCCACGGACAGGGGCAAACCTACGAGCAGTACTTC
NA	19	TRBJ2-2	TRBV19	NA	CASRPLGPYPETNTGELFF	TGTGCCAGCCGACCTTTGGGTCCCTATCCCGAGACGAACACCGGGGAGCTGTTTTTT
NA	14	TRBJ2-7	TRBV7-9	NA	CASGVSGRYAEQYF	TGTGCCAGCGGGGTCTCGGGGAGGTATGCCGAGCAGTACTTC
NA	15	TRBJ2-1	TRBV5-1	NA	CASRAPGTMYNEQFF	TGCGCCAGCAGGGCCCCCGGGACCATGTACAATGAGCAGTTCTTC
NA	14	TRBJ1-6	TRBV5-4	TRBD1	CASSLGQENSPLHF	TGTGCCAGCAGCCTGGGACAGGAGAATTCACCCCTCCACTTT
NA	15	TRBJ1-4	TRBV27	NA	CASSLTAYGYEKLFF	TGTGCCAGCAGTTTAACAGCTTATGGTTATGAAAAACTGTTTTTT
NA	16	TRBJ2-7	TRBV13	TRBD2	CASSSLLAGGSYEQYF	TGTGCCAGCAGCTCCCTTCTAGCGGGAGGGTCCTACGAGCAGTACTTC
few	14	TRBJ1-1	TRBV10-3	NA	CAIRGDILVTEAFF	TGTGCCATCAGGGGGGACATTCTGGTCACTGAAGCTTTCTTT
once	15	TRBJ1-5	TRBV29-1	TRBD1	CSLRPVTGNHQPQHF	TGCAGCCTCCGACCGGTGACAGGGAACCATCAGCCCCAGCATTTT
few	13	TRBJ2-7	TRBV10-2	TRBD1	CASARDRAYEQYF	TGCGCCAGCGCCCGGGACAGGGCCTACGAGCAGTACTTC
NA	14	TRBJ2-7	TRBV30	TRBD2	CASAGAGGPYEQYF	TGTGCCTCGGCCGGCGCGGGAGGGCCCTACGAGCAGTACTTC
NA	11	TRBJ1-2	TRBV27	NA	CASRSRVGYTF	TGTGCCAGCAGATCCCGTGTCGGCTACACCTTC
NA	11	TRBJ2-1	TRBV20-1	NA	CSAKRVTEQFF	TGCAGTGCAAAGCGGGTCACTGAGCAGTTCTTC
NA	16	TRBJ2-1	TRBV5-4	TRBD2	CASSLNRRGGRNEQFF	TGTGCCAGCAGCTTAAATAGGCGGGGGGGCCGGAATGAGCAGTTCTTC
NA	14	TRBJ1-4	TRBV5-4	NA	CASSPSGPNEKLFF	TGTGCCAGCAGCCCCTCAGGTCCTAATGAAAAACTGTTTTTT
NA	16	TRBJ2-7	TRBV5-1	NA	CASSFFRGVVGYEQYF	TGCGCCAGCAGCTTTTTTCGGGGCGTTGTGGGTTACGAGCAGTACTTC
NA	15	TRBJ2-7	TRBV11-1	TRBD1	CASSLLGTGSYEQYF	TGTGCCAGCAGCTTATTGGGGACAGGATCCTACGAGCAGTACTTC
few	13	TRBJ2-7	TRBV18	NA	CASHAPYSYEQYF	TGTGCCAGCCATGCGCCCTACTCCTACGAGCAGTACTTC
few	14	TRBJ1-6	TRBV5-1	NA	CASRKQGWNSPLHF	TGCGCCAGCAGAAAACAGGGATGGAATTCACCCCTCCACTTT
NA	14	TRBJ2-5	TRBV9	NA	CASSPQGLQETQYF	TGTGCCAGCAGCCCCCAGGGTCTACAAGAGACCCAGTACTTC
NA	14	TRBJ2-1	TRBV19	TRBD1	CASGTGQGFNEQFF	TGTGCCAGCGGAACGGGACAGGGGTTCAATGAGCAGTTCTTC
few	13	TRBJ1-5	TRBV15	NA	CATAWDLNQPQHF	TGTGCCACCGCATGGGATCTTAATCAGCCCCAGCATTTT
NA	14	TRBJ2-7	TRBV18	NA	CASSPSGTSYEQYF	TGTGCCAGCTCACCGTCCGGGACGTCGTACGAGCAGTACTTC
NA	18	TRBJ2-7	TRBV7-2	NA	CASTGGGRRQPLNYEQYF	TGTGCCAGCACTGGGGGGGGCCGCAGACAGCCGCTAAATTACGAGCAGTACTTC
NA	15	TRBJ1-5	TRBV19	NA	CASSEGGGVLQPQHF	TGTGCCAGTAGTGAGGGGGGGGGTGTGCTTCAGCCCCAGCATTTT
few	15	TRBJ2-2	TRBV5-1	NA	CASSLGHSNTGELFF	TGCGCCAGCAGCTTAGGCCACTCGAACACCGGGGAGCTGTTTTTT
NA	14	TRBJ1-5	TRBV7-2	NA	CASSTSVRDQPQHF	TGTGCCAGCAGCACATCCGTCCGGGATCAGCCCCAGCATTTT
NA	14	TRBJ2-1	TRBV10-1	TRBD2	CASSSSGSIDEQFF	TGCGCCAGCAGCTCTAGCGGGAGTATCGATGAGCAGTTCTTC
NA	13	TRBJ1-2	TRBV7-8	NA	CATNPLGLYGYTF	TGTGCCACTAACCCTTTAGGACTCTATGGCTACACCTTC
NA	13	TRBJ2-3	TRBV27	TRBD1	CASSRDRADTQYF	TGTGCCAGCAGCCGCGACAGGGCCGATACGCAGTATTTT
few	15	TRBJ2-7	TRBV27	TRBD1	CASSPDRGLLSEQYF	TGTGCCAGCAGTCCAGACAGGGGGCTGCTGAGCGAGCAGTACTTC
once	15	TRBJ1-1	TRBV7-2	TRBD1	CASSSKGDRGTEAFF	TGTGCCAGCAGCTCAAAAGGGGACAGGGGGACTGAAGCTTTCTTT
NA	13	TRBJ1-6	TRBV14	NA	CASSYRAGYAAHF	TGTGCCAGCAGCTACCGAGCCGGGTATGCCGCCCACTTT